Listed below are T cell receptor beta chains from one sample, sequenced in a study of blood T cell repertoires in COVID-19. Sequenced by immunoSEQ multiplex PCR; TCRdb stores in-frame clones only, minus some. The sample includes 150,000 to 200,000 clones, about 86% of them seen just once. The sequenced material came from peripheral blood. The receptors come from an elderly woman in a cohort sampled during active or convalescent COVID-19. CDR3s include the opening cysteine and the closing phenylalanine or tryptophan. The order of the fields is CDR3 DNA, CDR3 protein, J gene, D gene, clone size, V gene. D genes are given only for firm matches. A clone size is listed for some rows: how often the clone was seen (once, few, many), or a class if it is expanded.

CDR3nt: TGTGCCAGCAGCCAAGATCTTGCGTATTTTTCTAGCTACACCTTC; CDR3aa: CASSQDLAYFSSYTF; j_gene: TRBJ1-2; d_gene: -; abundance: -; v_gene: TRBV14
CDR3nt: TGTGCCAGCAGCCCACAGGGGGCTGATCAGCCCCAGCATTTT; CDR3aa: CASSPQGADQPQHF; j_gene: TRBJ1-5; d_gene: TRBD1; abundance: -; v_gene: TRBV5-6
CDR3nt: TGCGCCAGCCGCATTAGCGGAAGCTCCTACAATGAGCAGTTCTTC; CDR3aa: CASRISGSSYNEQFF; j_gene: TRBJ2-1; d_gene: -; abundance: -; v_gene: TRBV5-1
CDR3nt: TGTGCCAGCTCGGGACAGACAAGACTCCCCTATGGCTACACCTTC; CDR3aa: CASSGQTRLPYGYTF; j_gene: TRBJ1-2; d_gene: TRBD1; abundance: -; v_gene: TRBV9
CDR3nt: TGTGCCACCAGTGACCCAGACCCTGACACAGGAGATGGCTACACCTTC; CDR3aa: CATSDPDPDTGDGYTF; j_gene: TRBJ1-2; d_gene: -; abundance: -; v_gene: TRBV24-1
CDR3nt: TGCGCCAGCAGCTGGAGCGGGAGGGCCTACAATGAGCAGTTCTTC; CDR3aa: CASSWSGRAYNEQFF; j_gene: TRBJ2-1; d_gene: TRBD2; abundance: -; v_gene: TRBV5-1
CDR3nt: TGTGCCAGCAGCCAAGATAGTATGGGGGCGGGGGCATCAGGGTCACCCCTCCACTTT; CDR3aa: CASSQDSMGAGASGSPLHF; j_gene: TRBJ1-6; d_gene: -; abundance: -; v_gene: TRBV4-2
CDR3nt: TGTGCCAGCAGTGGCTCCGGGCTAGCGGGAGTAGATACGCAGTATTTT; CDR3aa: CASSGSGLAGVDTQYF; j_gene: TRBJ2-3; d_gene: TRBD2; abundance: -; v_gene: TRBV6-1
CDR3nt: TGTGCCTGGAGTGTACAGGGGGCGCGGGTCGGCTACACCTTC; CDR3aa: CAWSVQGARVGYTF; j_gene: TRBJ1-2; d_gene: TRBD1; abundance: -; v_gene: TRBV30
CDR3nt: TGTGCCAGCAGCCACAGGGTATCCTATGGCTACACCTTC; CDR3aa: CASSHRVSYGYTF; j_gene: TRBJ1-2; d_gene: -; abundance: -; v_gene: TRBV7-8
CDR3nt: TGCGCCAGCAGCCCCCAGGGGACAGGTCTTTATGGCTACACCTTC; CDR3aa: CASSPQGTGLYGYTF; j_gene: TRBJ1-2; d_gene: TRBD1; abundance: -; v_gene: TRBV5-1
CDR3nt: TGTGCCAGCAGTTCCTTAGGCGGGACTGAAGCTTTCTTT; CDR3aa: CASSSLGGTEAFF; j_gene: TRBJ1-1; d_gene: -; abundance: -; v_gene: TRBV12-3/TRBV12-4
CDR3nt: TGTGCCAGCAGAAAAAACAGGGGTGGGGCTTTCTTT; CDR3aa: CASRKNRGGAFF; j_gene: TRBJ1-1; d_gene: TRBD1; abundance: -; v_gene: TRBV6-5
CDR3nt: TGTGCCAGCAGCCAACGAAGAAATAGACAGGTAACACAGCCCCAGCATTTT; CDR3aa: CASSQRRNRQVTQPQHF; j_gene: TRBJ1-5; d_gene: -; abundance: once; v_gene: TRBV3-1/TRBV3-2
CDR3nt: TGCGCCAGCAGCGAGCGGGCGGGGAGAGGCACCATATATTTT; CDR3aa: CASSERAGRGTIYF; j_gene: TRBJ1-3; d_gene: -; abundance: -; v_gene: TRBV5-1
CDR3nt: TGTGCCAGCTCCCGGGGATCGAACTCTGGAAACACCATATATTTT; CDR3aa: CASSRGSNSGNTIYF; j_gene: TRBJ1-3; d_gene: -; abundance: once; v_gene: TRBV18
CDR3nt: TGTGCCAGCAGTTTGGACAGAACTTTACTGAACACTGAAGCTTTCTTT; CDR3aa: CASSLDRTLLNTEAFF; j_gene: TRBJ1-1; d_gene: -; abundance: -; v_gene: TRBV2
CDR3nt: TGTGCCAGCAGCCAAAGACAGGGTCTGAGAGCTTTCTTT; CDR3aa: CASSQRQGLRAFF; j_gene: TRBJ1-1; d_gene: TRBD1; abundance: -; v_gene: TRBV3-1/TRBV3-2
CDR3nt: TGTGCCAGCGCCGCCGGGACCAGGGGCGATGAGCAGTTCTTC; CDR3aa: CASAAGTRGDEQFF; j_gene: TRBJ2-1; d_gene: -; abundance: -; v_gene: TRBV19
CDR3nt: TGTGCCAGCAATCGAGCGGGGGACTACGAGCAGTACTTC; CDR3aa: CASNRAGDYEQYF; j_gene: TRBJ2-7; d_gene: TRBD2; abundance: -; v_gene: TRBV27
CDR3nt: TGTGCCTGGACCTTCGGGGGGGGAGAGAATCAGCCCCAGCATTTT; CDR3aa: CAWTFGGGENQPQHF; j_gene: TRBJ1-5; d_gene: -; abundance: -; v_gene: TRBV30
CDR3nt: TGTGCCAGCTCACCAGACAGAACACCTAGGAACACCATATATTTT; CDR3aa: CASSPDRTPRNTIYF; j_gene: TRBJ1-3; d_gene: -; abundance: -; v_gene: TRBV18
CDR3nt: TGTGCCAGCAGTTACTCAGCACAGGGGAATTCACCCCTCCACTTT; CDR3aa: CASSYSAQGNSPLHF; j_gene: TRBJ1-6; d_gene: TRBD1; abundance: -; v_gene: TRBV6-5
CDR3nt: TGTGCCAGCAGCCGACAGGGTTACCGGAATGAGCAGTTCTTC; CDR3aa: CASSRQGYRNEQFF; j_gene: TRBJ2-1; d_gene: TRBD1; abundance: few; v_gene: TRBV6-5
CDR3nt: TGTGCCTGGAGTGTAGGGGCAGGGGGGCGATTCACCGGGGAGCTGTTTTTT; CDR3aa: CAWSVGAGGRFTGELFF; j_gene: TRBJ2-2; d_gene: -; abundance: -; v_gene: TRBV30
CDR3nt: TGTGCCAGCAGTGACTACTGGGACAGGGCAAACTATGGCTACACCTTC; CDR3aa: CASSDYWDRANYGYTF; j_gene: TRBJ1-2; d_gene: TRBD1; abundance: -; v_gene: TRBV6-4
CDR3nt: TGTGCCAGTAGTATAAGGTCTGGGAGGGCCGACTATGGCTACACCTTC; CDR3aa: CASSIRSGRADYGYTF; j_gene: TRBJ1-2; d_gene: -; abundance: -; v_gene: TRBV19